This passage covers 20 T cell receptor beta chains from one sample sequenced in a study of cytotoxic CD8 clonotypes in ibrutinib-treated CLL. Clones were sequenced by immunoSEQ multiplex PCR, and TCRdb holds only the in-frame ones, with some missing. The sample yields about 50,000 clones, around three fifths seen once. Specimen: PBMCs, collected after 24 months of ibrutinib treatment. The receptors stem from a human donor with chronic lymphocytic leukemia.

In nucleotides, the CDR3 is TGTGCCAGCAGCTTGGTGAGCGGGGGCGGCGGCTACACCTTC. Translation gives CASSLVSGGGGYTF. V is TRBV5-4 and J is TRBJ1-2; perhaps TRBD1 as D (6 bases). Germline-derived CDR1 and CDR2 are SGHNT and YYREEE (reference sequence). Trimming left V 0 bases short and J 8 bases short, with 14 bases between. The CDR3 loop spans 14 amino acids.

This clone was observed a few times. This chain joins TRBV19 and TRBJ2-3, with 7 nucleotides matching TRBD2. V lost 3 bases, J lost 7 bases, and 10 bases stayed unmatched. The CDR3 is made up of 15 amino acids. Germline V gives CDR1 LNHDA, CDR2 SQIVND (reference sequence). CDR3 protein: CASSIDPAGSNTQYF. CDR3 in DNA: TGTGCCAGTAGTATTGATCCAGCGGGGTCGAATACGCAGTATTTT.

This clone was seen just once. The chain employs TRBV6-4 and TRBJ2-3, with 7 bases fitting TRBD1. The CDR3 runs to 13 residues. The germline gives CDR1 MRHNA, CDR2 SNTAGT. V trimming: 6 bases; J trimming: 5 bases; junction bases outside the gene matches: 5. The CDR3 protein is CASSTGDGDTQYF. CDR3 in DNA: TGTGCCAGCAGCACAGGGGATGGAGATACGCAGTATTTT.

The V gene is TRBV2, the J gene TRBJ1-4, with D maybe TRBD1 (6 bases). Germline V gene sequence: CDR1 SNHLY, CDR2 FYNNEI. With 3 bases removed from V and 8 bases from J, the gap between germline ends came to 7 bases. This CDR3 is built from 12 residues. Written as DNA, the CDR3 is TGTGCCAGCAGTGACCAGGGGGAAAAACTGTTTTTT. Protein: CASSDQGEKLFF.

The chain combines TRBV5-1 with TRBJ2-7; weak D call: TRBD1 (5 bases). Germline V lookup: CDR1 SGHRS, CDR2 YFSETQ. The CDR3 consists of 11 residues. V was clipped by 4 bases and J by 5 bases, with 7 bases between them. CDR3 nucleotide sequence: TGCGCCAGCAGCGACAGTAACGAGCAGTACTTC. Amino acids: CASSDSNEQYF.

In this sample, this clone turned up a few times. This rearrangement joins TRBV25-1 to TRBJ1-1, with 7 nucleotides matching TRBD1. The CDR3 sequence is 15 residues long. Germline V gene lookup returns CDR1 MGHDK and CDR2 SYGVNS. V shed 0 bases, J shed 11 bases, and the junction held 12 bases outside the gene matches. CDR3 DNA sequence: TGTGCCAGCAGTGAATATCCCGGGGAGACAGGGAGGGCTTTCTTT. Translation: CASSEYPGETGRAFF. Full variable domain (rest looked up from reference TRBV25-1 and TRBJ1-1): EADIYQTPRYLVIGTGKKITLECSQTMGHDKMYWYQQDPGMELHLIHYSYGVNSTEKGDLSSESTVSRIRTEHFPLTLESARPSHTSQYLCASSEYPGETGRAFFGQGTRLTVV.

The chain is built from TRBV6-1 and TRBJ2-7; D tentatively fits TRBD1 or TRBD2 (5 bases each). V lost 6 bases and J lost 3, with 12 bases in between. Germline lookup yields CDR1 MNHNS and CDR2 SASEGT. The CDR3 runs 13 residues. DNA of the CDR3: TGTGCCAGCAGACCGGGGCCAAACTACGAGCAGTACTTC. Its protein is CASRPGPNYEQYF.

The genes are TRBV6-6 and TRBJ1-2; 10 bases match TRBD1. The CDR3 totals 14 residues. V lost 4 bases and J lost 6; bases outside the gene matches: 5. CDR1 and CDR2 (germline): MNHNY, SVGAGI (reference sequence). DNA of the CDR3: TGTGCCAGCAGTTCAGGGACAGGGGTCGATGGCTACACCTTC. This codes for CASSSGTGVDGYTF.

The chain employs TRBV30 and TRBJ2-3; D unclear. Germline CDR1 and CDR2: GTSNPN and SVGIG (reference sequence). The CDR3 totals 14 residues. The V end lost 3 bases, the J end lost 2 bases, and 12 bases lay between the germline ends. The CDR3 DNA reads as TGTGCCTGGAGAACCGGGTCCCACACAGATACGCAGTATTTT. Residues: CAWRTGSHTDTQYF.

The chain uses TRBV21-1 and TRBJ2-5; TRBD1 is the table's D call, not checked against the DNA. TRBV21-1 is flagged as a pseudogene. The CDR3 extends over 17 amino acids. Here the CDR3 reads CASSKALGDRVEETQYF. The CDR3 nucleotides read TGTGCCAGCAGCAAAGCCCTCGGGGACAGGGTGGAAGAGACCCAGTACTTC.

The chain joins TRBV19 to TRBJ1-6; no clear D. The CDR3 runs to 15 residues. CDR1 and CDR2 from the germline V gene are LNHDA and SQIVND (reference sequence). The V gene lost 5 bases and the J gene lost 6 bases, with 14 bases spanning the gap. CDR3 sequence (DNA): TGTGCCAGTAGTGGAGGACTGACGACTAATTCACCCCTCCACTTT. Encoded protein: CASSGGLTTNSPLHF.

The chain has TRBV15 and TRBJ1-2, with 8 bases fitting TRBD1. This CDR3 spans 14 amino acids. CDR1 and CDR2 from the germline V gene are LNHNV and YYDKDF (reference sequence). The trim removed 5 bases at V and 5 bases at J, leaving 7 bases unmatched. The CDR3 coding sequence is TGTGCCACCAGCGACAGGGGTAGTAGATATGGCTACACCTTC. Its protein product is CATSDRGSRYGYTF.

The gene calls are TRBV9 and TRBJ2-1, with 9 bases matching TRBD2. The CDR3 contains 16 residues. J was trimmed by 5 bases and V by 1 base; bases with no gene match: 7. Germline values: CDR1 SGDLS, CDR2 YYNGEE. The CDR3 spells CASSVRGSGGDNEQFF. The CDR3 nucleotides are TGTGCCAGCAGCGTAAGGGGTAGCGGGGGCGACAATGAGCAGTTCTTC.

The chain couples TRBV5-1 to TRBJ1-1; 9 nucleotides line up with TRBD1. J gave up 4 bases and V 4 bases, and 8 bases lay outside the gene matches. CDR1 SGHRS and CDR2 YFSETQ come from the germline V gene. The CDR3 has 15 amino acids. The CDR3 bases are TGCGCCAGCAGCGGTGTGGGACAGGGAGGCACTGAAGCTTTCTTT. It encodes CASSGVGQGGTEAFF.

There are a few counts of this clone. The rearrangement joins TRBV5-4 to TRBJ1-2; D ambiguous. V lost 1 base and J 6 bases, leaving 13 bases between the germline ends. The CDR3 loop spans 14 amino acids. Germline CDR1 SGHNT, CDR2 YYREEE (reference sequence). In nucleotides, the CDR3 is TGTGCCAGCAGCTTGATCAAGTCCCGGAATGGCTACACCTTC. Its translation: CASSLIKSRNGYTF.

This clone was observed a few times. CDR3 sequence: CASRLRPQETQYF. CDR3 nucleotides: TGTGCCAGCCGCCTGAGGCCCCAAGAGACCCAGTACTTC. The chain recombines TRBV5-4 with TRBJ2-5; D is unclear. Trimming cost V 7 bases and J 1 base, with 11 bases left between them. The CDR3 runs to 13 residues. The germline gives CDR1 SGHNT, CDR2 YYREEE (reference sequence).

The chain joins TRBV6-6 to TRBJ2-7, with D maybe TRBD2 (5 bases). The CDR3 has 14 amino acids. Trimming pared 6 bases from V and 0 bases from J, leaving 12 bases between. CDR1 is MNHNY and CDR2 is SVGAGI in the germline V gene (reference sequence). In DNA, the CDR3 is TGTGCCAGCAGGGGCGCGGGCCTCTCCTACGAGCAGTACTTC. This gives the protein CASRGAGLSYEQYF.

The chain is built from TRBV5-1 and TRBJ2-3, with D possibly being TRBD2 (6 bases). The germline CDR1 and CDR2 sequences are SGHRS and YFSETQ. V was trimmed by 4 bases and J by 0 bases, leaving 9 bases between them. CDR3 size: 14 residues. The CDR3 is CASSPRDSTDTQYF. CDR3 nucleotide sequence: TGCGCCAGCAGCCCGCGGGACAGCACAGATACGCAGTATTTT. The entire variable domain, with the rest obtained from reference TRBV5-1 and TRBJ2-3, is as follows: KAGVTQTPRYLIKTRGQQVTLSCSPISGHRSVSWYQQTPGQGLQFLFEYFSETQRNKGNFPGRFSGRQFSNSRSEMNVSTLELGDSALYLCASSPRDSTDTQYFGPGTRLTVL.

The table lists this clone with a count of one. The chain has TRBV5-1 and TRBJ1-6; no reliable D call. V lost 0 bases to trimming and J lost 0 bases, with 10 bases between them. In germline, CDR1 is SGHRS, CDR2 YFSETQ. The CDR3 totals 17 residues. Written as DNA, the CDR3 is TGCGCCAGCAGCTTGGGACACCGCAGCTCCTATAATTCACCCCTCCACTTT. Its protein is CASSLGHRSSYNSPLHF.

This clone has only one observation. The chain joins TRBV10-3 to TRBJ1-2; 8 nucleotides line up with TRBD1. V dropped 0 bases and J dropped 3; count of bases not matched to a gene: 3. Germline CDR1 reads ENHRY; CDR2 reads SYGVKD. This CDR3 spans 15 amino acids. CDR3 sequence: CAISESTGAHYGYTF. DNA of the CDR3: TGTGCCATCAGTGAGTCGACAGGGGCTCACTATGGCTACACCTTC.